This T cell receptor (beta chain) originates from a study of blood T cells in healthy people across ages. The overall study: Capturing about one barcoded beta molecule per two T cells was achieved by template switching.

A second PCR, run for roughly 6 to 11 cycles, used a sample-barcoded 5' primer plus a J-beta primer mix. The authors tagged each cDNA molecule using a template-switch adaptor with 12 random nucleotides. TCRdb reprocessed the 5' RACE reads with MiXCR, giving one entry per CDR3 protein. Counted here are hundreds of thousands of distinct CDR3 sequences, around two thirds occurring once; the ten biggest clones make up about a quarter. V lost 5 bases to trimming and J lost 2 bases; unmatched junction nucleotides: 8. Germline assignment: CDR1 DFQATT and CDR2 SNEGSKA (reference sequence). The CDR3 spans 14 residues.

The source material was blood. The V and J genes are TRBV20-1 and TRBJ2-7; 8 bases are a match to TRBD1. This clonotype was obtained from a man younger than 45 in good health. CDR3 sequence (DNA): TGCAGTGCTCGCCGCAGGGGGCGCCCCTACGAGCAGTACTTC. Translating it yields CSARRRGRPYEQYF.